The 13 T cell receptor beta chains below were found in one sample sequenced in a study of beta chain features in type 1 diabetes. Reverse transcribing all isolated RNA meant expressed TCRB transcripts were sequenced. Libraries were prepared by immunoSEQ multiplex PCR; TCRdb keeps only in-frame clonotypes and omits some of them. Of around 250,000 clones in the sample, about 23% were seen once. No antigens are known for them. Points from the study as a whole: Type 1 diabetes patients had moderately but significantly shorter TCRB CDR3s in all four CD4+ subsets.

Sequenced: naive CD4+ T cells from blood. Receptor source: a woman in her twenties or thirties with type 1 diabetes.

This chain joins TRBV5-1 and TRBJ1-2; 7 bases match TRBD1. The CDR3 contains 14 residues. Per germline, CDR1 SGHRS and CDR2 YFSETQ. V trimming: 2 bases; J trimming: 5 bases; junction bases outside the gene matches: 6. For the CDR3, the DNA is TGCGCCAGCAGCTTCGGGACAGACAGTTATGGCTACACCTTC. Its protein product is CASSFGTDSYGYTF.

This clone was counted between two and nine times. The chain links TRBV6-5 to TRBJ2-2; the D is unclear. Deletions cut 11 bases from V and 8 bases from J, with 15 bases between. The CDR3 loop spans 12 amino acids. Germline V CDR1 and CDR2: MNHEY, SVGAGI. This CDR3 is CAHSDPGGELFF. In DNA form, the CDR3 reads TGTGCCCACTCAGATCCGGGTGGGGAGCTGTTTTTT.

This clone was counted between two and nine times. CDR3 residues: CASSPSGSTDTQYF. The CDR3 coding sequence is TGTGCCAGCAGCCCTAGCGGGAGCACAGATACGCAGTATTTT. This chain links TRBV14 with TRBJ2-3, with TRBD2 matching 8 bases. The germline gives CDR1 SGHDN, CDR2 FVKESK. The CDR3 spans 14 residues. V trimming: 4 bases; J trimming: 0 bases; junction bases outside the gene matches: 0.

The V call is TRBV19, the J call TRBJ2-7, with TRBD1 matching 7 bases. With 6 bases clipped from V and 7 bases from J, the junction kept 6 bases outside the gene matches. The length of the CDR3 is 12 residues. CDR1 is LNHDA, CDR2 SQIVND, per germline (reference sequence). The CDR3 DNA sequence: TGTGCCAGTAGCCCTCAGACAGGGGAGCAGTACTTC. Translated, it gives CASSPQTGEQYF.

The chain couples TRBV7-3 to TRBJ2-1, with 12 bases identical to TRBD2. CDR1 is SGHTA and CDR2 is FQGTGA in the germline V gene. J was trimmed by 9 bases and V by 0 bases; bases with no gene match: 12. The CDR3 is 18 amino acids. CDR3 nucleotides: TGTGCCAGCAGCTTAACGTTCGGGCTAGCGGGAGGGCCGGTTGAGCAGTTCTTC. This sequence encodes CASSLTFGLAGGPVEQFF. The full variable domain, its missing parts supplied by reference TRBV7-3 and TRBJ2-1, is GAGVSQTPSNKVTEKGKYVELRCDPISGHTALYWYRQSLGQGPEFLIYFQGTGAADDSGLPNDRFFAVRPEGSVSTLKIQRTERGDSAVYLCASSLTFGLAGGPVEQFFGPGTRLTVL.

This CDR3 is CASSPRTGRIWGYTF. DNA of the CDR3: TGTGCCAGCAGCCCCCGGACAGGGCGAATATGGGGCTACACCTTC. The V and J genes are TRBV11-2 and TRBJ1-2, with 8 bases fitting TRBD1. The CDR3 has 15 residues. V was pared by 5 bases and J by 8 bases, with 13 bases of the junction left unmatched. CDR1 SGHAT and CDR2 FQNNGV come from the germline V gene.

This clone came up a few times. The CDR3 sequence: CSAFEGQGLYTF. The CDR3 DNA reads TGCAGCGCGTTCGAAGGACAGGGACTCTACACCTTC. J is TRBJ1-2 and V is TRBV29-1, with 8 nucleotides matching TRBD1. Germline V gene lookup returns CDR1 SQVTM and CDR2 ANQGSEA. V was clipped by 7 bases and J by 10 bases; unmatched bases: 11. CDR3 length: 12 amino acids.

The chain uses TRBV14 and TRBJ2-3, with 8 bases identical to TRBD2. Germline CDR1 and CDR2: SGHDN and FVKESK. V lost 4 bases and J lost 9; bases outside the gene matches: 12. The CDR3 extends over 15 amino acids. The CDR3 DNA reads TGTGCCAGCAGCCTCCGTGGTAGCGGGACGAAGACGCAGTATTTT. Protein: CASSLRGSGTKTQYF.

The chain links TRBV2 to TRBJ2-3; D might be TRBD2 (5 bases). The V end lost 4 bases, the J end lost 2 bases, and 13 bases lay between the germline ends. From germline, CDR1 is SNHLY and CDR2 FYNNEI. This CDR3 region has 15 residues. The CDR3 loop reads CASSALGSITDTQYF. The CDR3 DNA reads TGTGCCAGCAGTGCACTAGGAAGTATCACAGATACGCAGTATTTT.

V gene TRBV7-2 combines with J gene TRBJ1-2; D is possibly TRBD1 (5 bases). Between the trimmed V and J ends, which lost 5 bases and 8 bases, there was a span of 18 bases. The germline V gene encodes CDR1 SGHTA and CDR2 FQGNSA. The CDR3 has 14 residues. The CDR3 here is CASSTRRGNGGYTF. The CDR3 region has the DNA TGTGCCAGCAGCACGCGGCGGGGGAATGGGGGCTACACCTTC.

This clone was detected a few times. V gene TRBV4-1 combines with J gene TRBJ2-1, with 9 bases lining up with TRBD2. The CDR3 is 17 amino acids. The V gene's germline CDR1 is MGHRA and CDR2 YSYEKL. V trimming: 5 bases; J trimming: 0 bases; junction bases outside the gene matches: 8. CDR3 coding DNA: TGCGCCAGCAGCAAGGGACTAGCCCCGAGCTCCTACAATGAGCAGTTCTTC. This codes for CASSKGLAPSSYNEQFF.

In its sample, this clone was seen a few times. V is TRBV19 and J is TRBJ1-5; D not resolved. V gave up 8 bases and J gave up 5 bases, with 13 bases separating them. The germline CDR1 and CDR2 sequences are LNHDA and SQIVND (reference sequence). CDR3 length: 13 residues. The CDR3 nucleotides read TGTGCCAGTGGACCGGGATACGATCAGCCCCAGCATTTT. Translation gives CASGPGYDQPQHF.

This clone came up a few times. The chain has TRBV10-3 and TRBJ1-1, with a weak D call TRBD1 (6 bases). The CDR3 spans 14 residues. V was trimmed by 4 bases and J by 2 bases, leaving 11 bases between them. The germline CDR1 and CDR2 sequences are ENHRY and SYGVKD. CDR3 loop: CAISVLQGNTEAFF. The CDR3 region has the DNA TGTGCCATCAGTGTCTTACAGGGAAACACTGAAGCTTTCTTT.